This is a list of T cell receptor beta chains from one sample in a study of T cell responses to AZD1222 COVID-19 vaccine. TCRdb's table, derived via immunoSEQ multiplex PCR, lists solely in-frame clones and lacks some. The sample has approximately 140,000 clones, about 88% seen once; the top ten hold approximately 5.1%. The source was peripheral blood, collected on day 0 of AZD1222 vaccination. The receptor source for this set is an adult in good health. Both conserved end residues are part of each CDR3. D genes are given only for firm matches. A row's size may be missing; if present it is once, few, many or a size class.

V	size	J	D	CDR3	DNA
TRBV28	.	TRBJ1-5	.	CASSLSPGQQPQHF	TGTGCCAGCAGTTTATCACCCGGGCAGCAGCCCCAGCATTTT
TRBV2	once	TRBJ1-3	.	CASRPTGLGNTIYF	TGTGCCAGCAGGCCAACAGGGTTAGGAAACACCATATATTTT
TRBV4-2	.	TRBJ2-7	.	CASSQPGSYEQYF	TGTGCCAGCAGCCAACCGGGATCCTACGAGCAGTACTTC
TRBV14	.	TRBJ2-1	TRBD1	CASSVGTGAYNEQFF	TGTGCCAGCAGCGTCGGGACAGGAGCCTACAATGAGCAGTTCTTC
TRBV10-2	.	TRBJ2-7	.	CASCLTGGPYEQYF	TGCGCCAGCTGCTTGACAGGAGGCCCCTACGAGCAGTACTTC
TRBV5-6	once	TRBJ1-5	.	CASSSNAGTPNQPQHF	TGTGCCAGCAGCTCTAATGCGGGGACCCCCAATCAGCCCCAGCATTTT
TRBV7-2	few	TRBJ2-7	.	CASSARQDSYEQYF	TGTGCCAGCAGCGCCCGGCAGGATTCCTACGAGCAGTACTTC
TRBV6-5	.	TRBJ2-1	.	CASSYSGGHNEQFF	TGTGCCAGCAGTTACTCTGGAGGCCACAATGAGCAGTTCTTC
TRBV6-5	once	TRBJ1-4	.	CASRGAGAWEKLFF	TGTGCCAGCAGGGGGGCTGGGGCGTGGGAAAAACTGTTTTTT
TRBV5-1	once	TRBJ2-5	.	CASSLIGAIQETQYF	TGCGCCAGCAGCTTGATCGGCGCCATCCAAGAGACCCAGTACTTC
TRBV4-2	.	TRBJ2-5	TRBD2	CASSQDSPSLAGIKTQYF	TGTGCCAGCAGCCAAGATTCCCCCTCACTAGCGGGAATCAAGACCCAGTACTTC
TRBV29-1	.	TRBJ2-7	TRBD1	CSVVGQGSGNSYEQYF	TGCAGCGTTGTAGGACAGGGATCAGGCAACTCCTACGAGCAGTACTTC
TRBV18	.	TRBJ2-7	TRBD2	CASSPQQKELAGATEQYF	TGTGCCAGCTCACCACAACAGAAAGAACTAGCGGGAGCAACCGAGCAGTACTTC
TRBV29-1	.	TRBJ2-1	.	CSVARPGNEQFF	TGCAGCGTAGCACGACCGGGGAATGAGCAGTTCTTC
TRBV3-1/TRBV3-2	.	TRBJ2-2	.	CASSQTFRTYTGELFF	TGTGCCAGCAGCCAAACGTTTCGGACCTACACCGGGGAGCTGTTTTTT
TRBV27	.	TRBJ2-5	.	CASRRRGSEDTQYF	TGTGCCAGCAGACGGCGGGGTAGCGAGGACACCCAGTACTTC
TRBV7-9	.	TRBJ2-2	.	CASSFRDLFSGELFF	TGTGCCAGCAGCTTTCGGGACTTGTTCTCCGGGGAGCTGTTTTTT
TRBV10-3	.	TRBJ2-7	TRBD2	CAILQDPRVVAGVDEQYF	TGTGCCATCTTACAGGATCCGCGGGTCGTAGCGGGAGTCGACGAGCAGTACTTC
TRBV28	.	TRBJ1-3	TRBD1	CASSPWTGYSGNTIYF	TGTGCCAGCAGCCCGTGGACAGGGTACTCTGGAAACACCATATATTTT
TRBV7-9	many	TRBJ1-1	.	CASSLGQTNTEAFF	TGTGCCAGCAGCTTAGGACAGACGAACACTGAAGCTTTCTTT
TRBV2	.	TRBJ2-7	.	CASRTDSTYEQYF	TGTGCCAGTAGAACCGACTCTACCTACGAGCAGTACTTC
TRBV18	few	TRBJ2-1	TRBD1	CASSHQTGGVHNEQFF	TGTGCCAGCTCACACCAGACAGGGGGCGTCCACAATGAGCAGTTCTTC
TRBV28	.	TRBJ2-2	.	CASTVTVNTGELFF	TGTGCCAGCACCGTGACGGTGAACACCGGGGAGCTGTTTTTT
TRBV7-6	.	TRBJ2-3	.	CASSLGGGTGAGTQYF	TGTGCCAGCAGCTTGGGAGGCGGGACGGGGGCTGGTACGCAGTATTTT
TRBV7-8	.	TRBJ2-7	.	CASSLVRTGNNYEQYF	TGTGCCAGCAGCTTAGTTCGCACGGGGAACAATTACGAGCAGTACTTC
TRBV5-1	.	TRBJ2-7	TRBD2	CASSLRLAGGLTYEQYF	TGCGCCAGCAGCTTGCGGCTAGCGGGAGGCTTAACCTACGAGCAGTACTTC
TRBV19	.	TRBJ1-3	.	CASSIPSGNTIYF	TGTGCCAGTAGTATTCCATCTGGAAACACCATATATTTT
TRBV7-2	.	TRBJ2-1	TRBD2	CASSPRGGPAYEQFF	TGTGCCAGCAGCCCTCGGGGGGGGCCCGCGTATGAGCAGTTCTTC
TRBV18	few	TRBJ1-1	.	CASSPQAGNTEAFF	TGTGCCAGCTCCCCTCAGGCGGGGAACACTGAAGCTTTCTTT
TRBV5-5	.	TRBJ2-7	.	CASSLSVVRGTYEQYF	TGTGCCAGCAGCTTGTCGGTCGTCAGGGGCACCTACGAGCAGTACTTC
TRBV6-4	.	TRBJ2-3	.	CASSDFRQPDTQYF	TGTGCCAGCAGTGACTTCAGGCAGCCTGATACGCAGTATTTT
TRBV19	few	TRBJ1-5	TRBD1	CASRRGRGRSNQPQHF	TGTGCCAGTAGGAGGGGCAGGGGGCGAAGCAATCAGCCCCAGCATTTT
TRBV5-1	.	TRBJ2-2	.	CASTLRRPSTGELFF	TGCGCCAGCACCCTCCGTAGGCCCTCTACCGGGGAGCTGTTTTTT
TRBV28	.	TRBJ2-1	TRBD2	CASRGGTSGRHEQFF	TGTGCCAGCAGGGGTGGGACTAGCGGGAGGCATGAGCAGTTCTTC
TRBV6-6	.	TRBJ2-7	TRBD2	CARLAENYEQYF	TGTGCCCGGCTAGCGGAAAATTACGAGCAGTACTTC
TRBV7-9	.	TRBJ1-2	.	CASSRAMGDYGYTF	TGTGCCAGCAGCCGCGCAATGGGAGACTATGGCTACACCTTC
TRBV11-2	.	TRBJ2-7	TRBD2	CASSLGPSGSYEQYF	TGTGCCAGCAGCTTAGGGCCTAGCGGGTCCTACGAGCAGTACTTC
TRBV5-1	few	TRBJ2-2	TRBD2	CASSPGLTNTGELFF	TGCGCCAGCAGCCCGGGACTAACTAACACCGGGGAGCTGTTTTTT
TRBV27	.	TRBJ1-1	.	CASSFLRNTEAFF	TGTGCCAGCAGTTTCTTGAGGAACACTGAAGCTTTCTTT
TRBV15	.	TRBJ2-7	.	CATSRDKEAYEQYF	TGTGCCACCAGCAGAGATAAAGAAGCTTACGAGCAGTACTTC
TRBV3-1/TRBV3-2	few	TRBJ1-4	.	CASSPTGGPTEKLFF	TGTGCCAGCAGCCCCACTGGGGGACCTACTGAAAAACTGTTTTTT
TRBV30	.	TRBJ1-2	TRBD1	CAWVRGQAFYGYTF	TGTGCCTGGGTGCGGGGACAGGCTTTCTATGGCTACACCTTC